This T cell receptor (beta chain) derives from a study of blood T cells in healthy people across ages. The second PCR ran roughly 7 to 12 cycles with a sample-barcoded 5' primer and J-beta primers. Every single cDNA molecule received a tag from a template-switch adaptor with 12 random nucleotides. CDR3-containing paired-end reads numbering at least 2.5 million came from each sample. TCRdb reprocessed the 5' RACE reads with MiXCR, giving one entry per CDR3 protein. Of about a million distinct CDR3 sequences listed, more than 30% are singletons. Study-wide points: Using unsorted PBMCs precluded a conclusive naive versus antigen-experienced comparison. A roughly linear age-dependent decrease characterized TCR beta diversity per million T cells.

The CDR3 runs 13 residues. Germline CDR1 and CDR2: MNHNY and SVGAGI (reference sequence). Between the trimmed V and J ends, which lost 6 bases and 3 bases, there was a span of 11 bases. About this clonotype: Its antigen is unknown.

This clonotype was sampled from a young man in good health. Input material: blood. The genes are TRBV6-6 and TRBJ1-2; possibly TRBD1 for D (6 bases). CDR3 bases: TGTGCCAGCAGACAGGGCAGGGACTATGGCTACACCTTC. Translating gives CASRQGRDYGYTF.